This TCR beta chain was sequenced in a study of neurological immune-mediated disorders. Study context: 31 of 34 multiple sclerosis patients had relapsing-remitting disease; 3 had secondary progressive. Study outcomes and limitations: One related-CDR3 cluster, which may be a signature, held the repertoires of 18 of 34 multiple sclerosis patients after phylogenetic grouping. Because no CDR3 amino acid sequences were shared across subjects by expanded clones, private repertoires were suggested in all groups.

This clonotype has ten or more counts. Antigen: not known. V shed 1 base and J shed 3 bases, with 7 bases lying between them. CDR1 is SGHTA, CDR2 FQGNSA, per germline. This CDR3 has 13 residues. TCRdb re-called the 5' RACE reads through MiXCR, storing one row per CDR3 protein. The sample has approximately 66,000 distinct CDR3 sequences; around 3.1% are singletons. The J gene is TRBJ2-7, the V gene TRBV7-2; D perhaps matches TRBD2 (5 bases). The source material was PBMCs. This sequence originates from a man in his forties or fifties with multiple sclerosis. CDR3: CASSLDSGYEQYF. The CDR3 coding sequence is TGTGCCAGCAGCTTAGACAGCGGCTACGAGCAGTACTTC.